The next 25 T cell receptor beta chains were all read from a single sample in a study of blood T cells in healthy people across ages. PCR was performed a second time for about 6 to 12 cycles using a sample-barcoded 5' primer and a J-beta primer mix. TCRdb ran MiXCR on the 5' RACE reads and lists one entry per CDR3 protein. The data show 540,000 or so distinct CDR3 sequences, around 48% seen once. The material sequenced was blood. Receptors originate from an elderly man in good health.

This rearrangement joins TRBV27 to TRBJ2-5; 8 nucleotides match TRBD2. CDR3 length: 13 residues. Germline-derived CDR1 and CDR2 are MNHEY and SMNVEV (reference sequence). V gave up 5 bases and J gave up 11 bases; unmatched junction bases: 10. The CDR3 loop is CASSATSAGEQYF. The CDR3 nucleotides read TGTGCCAGCAGTGCGACTAGCGCCGGTGAGCAGTACTTC.

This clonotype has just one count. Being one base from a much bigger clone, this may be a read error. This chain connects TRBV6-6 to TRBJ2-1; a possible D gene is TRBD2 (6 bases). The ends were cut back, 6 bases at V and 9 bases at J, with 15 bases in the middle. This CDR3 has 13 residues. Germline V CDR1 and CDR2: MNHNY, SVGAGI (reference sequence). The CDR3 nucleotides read TGTGCCAGCAGCCCCTCCCTGGGGGGTGAGCAGTTCTTC. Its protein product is CASSPSLGGEQFF.

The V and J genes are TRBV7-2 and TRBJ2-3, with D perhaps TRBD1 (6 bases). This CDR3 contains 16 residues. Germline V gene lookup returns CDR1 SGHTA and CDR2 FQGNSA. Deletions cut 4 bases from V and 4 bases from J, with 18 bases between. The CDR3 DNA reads TGTGCCAGCAGCTCCCACAGGGTTCTCCGGTCAGATACGCAGTATTTT. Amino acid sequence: CASSSHRVLRSDTQYF.

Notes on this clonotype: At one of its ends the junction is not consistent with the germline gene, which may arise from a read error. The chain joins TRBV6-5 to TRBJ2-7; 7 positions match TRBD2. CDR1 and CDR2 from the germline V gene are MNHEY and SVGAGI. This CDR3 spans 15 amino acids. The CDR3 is CAGSRVREGSYEQYF. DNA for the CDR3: TGTGCCGGCAGCCGTGTTAGGGAGGGTTCCTACGAGCAGTACTTC.

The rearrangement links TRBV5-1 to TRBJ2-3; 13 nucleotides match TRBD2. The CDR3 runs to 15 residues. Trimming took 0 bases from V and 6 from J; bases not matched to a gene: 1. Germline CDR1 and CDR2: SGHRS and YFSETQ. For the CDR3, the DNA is TGCGCCAGCAGCTTGGGGACTAGCGGGAGCGATACGCAGTATTTT. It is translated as CASSLGTSGSDTQYF.

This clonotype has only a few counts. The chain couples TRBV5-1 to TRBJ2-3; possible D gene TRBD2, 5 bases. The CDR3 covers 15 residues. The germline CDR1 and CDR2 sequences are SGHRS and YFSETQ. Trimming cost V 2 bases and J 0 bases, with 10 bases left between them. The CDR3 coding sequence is TGCGCCAGCAGCTTCCGGACGGGGAGCACAGATACGCAGTATTTT. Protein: CASSFRTGSTDTQYF.

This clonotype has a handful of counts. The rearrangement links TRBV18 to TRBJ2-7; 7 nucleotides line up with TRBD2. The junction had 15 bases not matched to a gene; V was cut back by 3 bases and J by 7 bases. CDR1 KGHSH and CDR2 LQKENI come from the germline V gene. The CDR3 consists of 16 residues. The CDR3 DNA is TGTGCCAGCTCACCCCCATCGGGGGGTGGGTTGGGAGAGCAGTACTTC. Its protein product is CASSPPSGGGLGEQYF.

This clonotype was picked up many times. Here the CDR3 DNA reads TGTGCCGCGGGGACAGCCTTTTATGGCTACACCTTC. Translating gives CAAGTAFYGYTF. This chain uses TRBV6-5 with TRBJ1-2; 7 nucleotides line up with TRBD1. V was pared by 11 bases and J by 5 bases, with 8 bases of the junction left unmatched. There are 12 residues in the CDR3. The V gene's germline CDR1 is MNHEY and CDR2 SVGAGI.

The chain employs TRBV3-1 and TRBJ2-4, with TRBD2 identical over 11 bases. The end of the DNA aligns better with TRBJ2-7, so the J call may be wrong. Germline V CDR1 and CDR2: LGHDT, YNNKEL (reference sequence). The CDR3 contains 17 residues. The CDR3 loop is CASSQGFVTSGADEQYF. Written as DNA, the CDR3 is TGTGCCAGCAGCCAAGGTTTCGTGACTAGCGGGGCGGACGAGCAGTACTTC.

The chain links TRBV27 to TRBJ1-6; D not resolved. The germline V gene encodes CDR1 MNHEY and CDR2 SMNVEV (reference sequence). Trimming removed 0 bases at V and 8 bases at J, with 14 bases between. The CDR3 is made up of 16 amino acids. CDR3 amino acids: CASSLSKVRSYSPLHF. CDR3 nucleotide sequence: TGTGCCAGCAGTTTATCGAAGGTGCGATCTTATTCACCCCTCCACTTT.

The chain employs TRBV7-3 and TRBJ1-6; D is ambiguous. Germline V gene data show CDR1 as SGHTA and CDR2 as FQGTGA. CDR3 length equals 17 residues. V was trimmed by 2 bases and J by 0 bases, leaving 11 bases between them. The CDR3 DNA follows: TGTGCCAGCAGCTTACGAAAACAGAGCTCCTATAATTCACCCCTCCACTTT. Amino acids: CASSLRKQSSYNSPLHF.

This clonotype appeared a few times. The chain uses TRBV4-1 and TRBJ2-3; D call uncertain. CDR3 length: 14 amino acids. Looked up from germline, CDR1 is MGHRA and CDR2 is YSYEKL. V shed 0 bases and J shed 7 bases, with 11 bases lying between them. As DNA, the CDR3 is TGCGCCAGCAGCCAAGATATAGGGTTGAATACGCAGTATTTT. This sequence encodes CASSQDIGLNTQYF.

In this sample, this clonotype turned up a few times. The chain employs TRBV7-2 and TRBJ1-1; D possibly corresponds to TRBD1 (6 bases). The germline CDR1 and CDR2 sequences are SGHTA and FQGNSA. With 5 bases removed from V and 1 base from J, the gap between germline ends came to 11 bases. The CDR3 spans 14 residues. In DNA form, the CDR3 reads TGTGCCAGCAGCCGGTGGGGGCCGAACACTGAAGCTTTCTTT. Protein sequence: CASSRWGPNTEAFF.

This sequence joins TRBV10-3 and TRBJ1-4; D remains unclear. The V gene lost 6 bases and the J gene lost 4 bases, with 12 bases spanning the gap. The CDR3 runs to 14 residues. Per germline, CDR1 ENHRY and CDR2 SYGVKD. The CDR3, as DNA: TGTGCCATCAGAGCGGGCAGCCATAATGAAAAACTGTTTTTT. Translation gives CAIRAGSHNEKLFF.

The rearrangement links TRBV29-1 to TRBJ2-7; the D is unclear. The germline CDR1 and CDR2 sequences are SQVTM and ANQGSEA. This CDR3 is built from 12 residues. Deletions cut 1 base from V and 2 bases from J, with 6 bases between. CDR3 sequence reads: CSVEGQTYEQYF. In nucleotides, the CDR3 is TGCAGCGTTGAAGGCCAGACCTACGAGCAGTACTTC.

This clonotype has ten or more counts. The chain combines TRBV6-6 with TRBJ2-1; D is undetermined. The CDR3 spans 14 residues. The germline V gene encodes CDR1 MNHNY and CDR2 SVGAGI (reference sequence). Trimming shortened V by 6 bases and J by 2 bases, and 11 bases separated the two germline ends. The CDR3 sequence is CASSFLTPYNEQFF. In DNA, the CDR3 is TGTGCCAGCAGCTTCTTGACCCCCTACAATGAGCAGTTCTTC.

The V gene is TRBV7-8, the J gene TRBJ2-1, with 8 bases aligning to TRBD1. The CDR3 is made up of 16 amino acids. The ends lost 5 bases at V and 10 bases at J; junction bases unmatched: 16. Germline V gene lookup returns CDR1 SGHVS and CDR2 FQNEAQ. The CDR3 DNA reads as TGTGCCAGCAGCCCGCATCCCCCCCAGACAGGGGCCGAGCAGTTCTTC. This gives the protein CASSPHPPQTGAEQFF.

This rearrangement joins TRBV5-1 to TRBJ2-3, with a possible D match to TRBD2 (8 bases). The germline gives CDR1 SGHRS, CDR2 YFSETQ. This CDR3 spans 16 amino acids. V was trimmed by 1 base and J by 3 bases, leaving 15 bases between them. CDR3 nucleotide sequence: TGCGCCAGCAGCTTGCCCAGCGGGGGACAGACAGATACGCAGTATTTT. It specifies CASSLPSGGQTDTQYF.

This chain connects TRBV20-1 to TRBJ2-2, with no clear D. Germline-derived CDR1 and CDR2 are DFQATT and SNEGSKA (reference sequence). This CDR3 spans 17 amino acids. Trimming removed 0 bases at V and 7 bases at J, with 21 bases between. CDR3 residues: CSARDHLIDMARGELFF. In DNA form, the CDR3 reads TGCAGTGCTAGAGATCACTTGATAGACATGGCTCGCGGGGAGCTGTTTTTT.

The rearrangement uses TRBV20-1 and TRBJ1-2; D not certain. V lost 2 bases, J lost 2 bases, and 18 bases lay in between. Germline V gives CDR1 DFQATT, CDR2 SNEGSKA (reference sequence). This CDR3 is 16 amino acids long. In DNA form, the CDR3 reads TGCAGTGCTAGACCTATACGGTTCGCTGGGAACTATGGCTACACCTTC. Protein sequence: CSARPIRFAGNYGYTF.

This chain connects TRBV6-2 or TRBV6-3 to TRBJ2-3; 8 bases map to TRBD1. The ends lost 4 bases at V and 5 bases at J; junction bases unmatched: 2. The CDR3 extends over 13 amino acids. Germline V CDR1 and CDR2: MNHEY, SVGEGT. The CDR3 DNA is TGTGCCAGCAGTTCCAGGGGGCGAGATACGCAGTATTTT. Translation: CASSSRGRDTQYF.

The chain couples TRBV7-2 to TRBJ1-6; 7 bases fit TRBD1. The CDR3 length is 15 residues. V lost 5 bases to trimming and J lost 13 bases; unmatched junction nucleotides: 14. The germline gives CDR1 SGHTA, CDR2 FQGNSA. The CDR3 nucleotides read TGTGCCAGCAGCCTGGGGGGGACAGTCCCAGTCCCCCTCCACTTT. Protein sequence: CASSLGGTVPVPLHF.

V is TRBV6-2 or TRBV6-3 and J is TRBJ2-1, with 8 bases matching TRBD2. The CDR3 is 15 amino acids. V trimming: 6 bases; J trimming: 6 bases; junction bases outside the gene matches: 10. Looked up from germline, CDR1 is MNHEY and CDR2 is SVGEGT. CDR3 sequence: CASRGWASGRNEQFF. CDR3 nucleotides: TGTGCCAGCAGAGGGTGGGCTAGCGGGCGCAATGAGCAGTTCTTC.

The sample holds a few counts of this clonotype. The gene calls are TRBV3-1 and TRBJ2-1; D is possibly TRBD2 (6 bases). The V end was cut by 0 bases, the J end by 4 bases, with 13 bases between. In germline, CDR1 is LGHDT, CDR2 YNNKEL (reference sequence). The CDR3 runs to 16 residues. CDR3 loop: CASSQEALALYNEQFF. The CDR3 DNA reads TGTGCCAGCAGCCAAGAGGCCCTAGCGCTTTACAATGAGCAGTTCTTC.

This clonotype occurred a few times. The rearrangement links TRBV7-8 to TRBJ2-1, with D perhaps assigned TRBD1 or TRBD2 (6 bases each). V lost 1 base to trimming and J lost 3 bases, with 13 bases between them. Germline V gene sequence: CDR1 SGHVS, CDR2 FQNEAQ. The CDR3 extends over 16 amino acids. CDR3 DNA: TGTGCCAGCAGCTTAGTTCCGGAGGGGGGCTACAATGAGCAGTTCTTC. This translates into CASSLVPEGGYNEQFF.